This T cell receptor beta chain was observed in a study of blood T cell repertoires in COVID-19. Study background: The samples span acute and convalescent COVID-19 from the United States, Italy and Spain. PBMCs, B-cell-depleted T cells, or T cells provided the cDNA or gDNA that made up the material.

In regard to this clone: Other DNA sequences in this sample translate to the same CDR3.

The CDR3 consists of 14 residues. The germline V gene has CDR1 SGHNT and CDR2 YYREEE (reference sequence). The V gene lost 1 base and the J gene lost 2 bases, with 9 bases spanning the gap. Original methodology: It was from reference gene primer amplification that nucleated cell counts were estimated. Sequenced by immunoSEQ multiplex PCR; TCRdb stores in-frame clones only, minus some. V, J and clone size derive from that table, while D and trimming were established from the DNA sequence. The table includes approximately 240,000 clones, 75% to 90% detected once. Sequencing was done on a sample of PBMCs or T cells enriched from blood (not recorded which). The rearrangement joins TRBV5-4 to TRBJ1-1, with D uncertain. The TCR originated in a woman aged 18-35 years in a cohort exposed to, infected with or recovered from COVID-19 (not recorded which). The CDR3 reads CASSLRGGNTEAFF. CDR3 bases: TGTGCCAGCAGCTTGCGGGGTGGAAACACTGAAGCTTTCTTT.